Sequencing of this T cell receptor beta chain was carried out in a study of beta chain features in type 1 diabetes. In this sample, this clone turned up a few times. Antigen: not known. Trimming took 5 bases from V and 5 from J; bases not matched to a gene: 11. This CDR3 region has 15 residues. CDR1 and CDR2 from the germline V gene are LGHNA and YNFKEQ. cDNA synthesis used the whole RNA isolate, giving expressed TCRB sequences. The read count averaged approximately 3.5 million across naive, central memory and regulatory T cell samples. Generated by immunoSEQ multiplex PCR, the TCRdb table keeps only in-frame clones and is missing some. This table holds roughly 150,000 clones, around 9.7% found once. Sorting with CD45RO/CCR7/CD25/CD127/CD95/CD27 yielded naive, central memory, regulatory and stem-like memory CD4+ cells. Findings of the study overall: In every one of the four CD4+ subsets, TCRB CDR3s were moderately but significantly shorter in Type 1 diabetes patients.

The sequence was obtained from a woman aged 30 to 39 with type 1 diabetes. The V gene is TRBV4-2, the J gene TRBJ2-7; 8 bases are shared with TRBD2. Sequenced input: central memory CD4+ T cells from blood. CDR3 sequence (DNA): TGTGCCAGCAGCTCTATTAGCGGGAAGGGTAACGAGCAGTACTTC. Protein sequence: CASSSISGKGNEQYF.